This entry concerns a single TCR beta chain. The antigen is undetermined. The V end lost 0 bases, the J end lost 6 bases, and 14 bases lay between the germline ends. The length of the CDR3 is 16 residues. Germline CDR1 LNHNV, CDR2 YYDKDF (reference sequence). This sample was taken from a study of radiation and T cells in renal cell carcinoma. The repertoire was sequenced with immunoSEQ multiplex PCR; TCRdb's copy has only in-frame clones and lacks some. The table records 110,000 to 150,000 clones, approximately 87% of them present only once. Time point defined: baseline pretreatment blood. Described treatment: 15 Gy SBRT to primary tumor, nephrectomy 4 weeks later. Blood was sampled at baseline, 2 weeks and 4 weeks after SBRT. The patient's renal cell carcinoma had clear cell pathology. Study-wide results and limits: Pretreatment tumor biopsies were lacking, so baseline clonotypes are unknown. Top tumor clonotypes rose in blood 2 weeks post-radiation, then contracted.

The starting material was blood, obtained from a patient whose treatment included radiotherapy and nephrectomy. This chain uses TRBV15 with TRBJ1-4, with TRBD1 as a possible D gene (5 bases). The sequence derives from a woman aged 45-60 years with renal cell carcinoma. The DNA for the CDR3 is TGTGCCACCAGCAGAGATCGAGGCAGGGCGGATGAAAAACTGTTTTTT. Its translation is CATSRDRGRADEKLFF.